This is a list of T cell receptor beta chains from one sample in a study of blood T cells in healthy people across ages. TCRdb re-called the 5' RACE reads with MiXCR, one entry per CDR3 protein. The sample lists approximately 810,000 distinct CDR3 sequences; 25% to 35% were seen once. Sequenced sample: blood. Receptor source: a woman aged 80 or older in good health. Both conserved end residues are part of each CDR3. A D gene is named only where the DNA matches it firmly. Clone sizes are given selectively: once, few, many, or a class where the clone is expanded.

length: 19; V: TRBV6-1; size: many; J: TRBJ2-7; D: TRBD2; DNA: TGTGCCAGCAGCCGAGTTACTGCTAGCGGGGGCCAGAGCTCCTACGAGCAGTACTTC; CDR3: CASSRVTASGGQSSYEQYF
length: 15; V: TRBV2; size: few; J: TRBJ2-1; D: .; DNA: TGTGCCAGCATATACGGGGAGAGCTCCTACAATGAGCAGTTCTTC; CDR3: CASIYGESSYNEQFF
length: 15; V: TRBV20-1; size: many; J: TRBJ2-4; D: .; DNA: TGCAGTGGAGGAGGTGGGGCAGGCCCCAAAAACATTCAGTACTTC; CDR3: CSGGGGAGPKNIQYF
length: 19; V: TRBV4-3; size: few; J: TRBJ1-6; D: .; DNA: TGCGCCAGCAGCCAAGAGTTGGAGAGGGGAATCAATATTAATTCACCCCTCCACTTT; CDR3: CASSQELERGININSPLHF
length: 14; V: TRBV20-1; size: few; J: TRBJ2-7; D: .; DNA: TGCAGTGCTAGGCCCCCGGGACGGGGCTACGAGCAGTACTTC; CDR3: CSARPPGRGYEQYF
length: 18; V: TRBV7-2; size: many; J: TRBJ2-5; D: .; DNA: TGTGCCAGCAGCTTACGGTTCGTGGGCAGGGGGGTCCAGGAGACCCAGTACTTC; CDR3: CASSLRFVGRGVQETQYF
length: 12; V: TRBV29-1; size: many; J: TRBJ2-7; D: TRBD1; DNA: TGCAGCGTTACGACAGGGACCTACGAGCAGTACTTC; CDR3: CSVTTGTYEQYF
length: 16; V: TRBV4-2; size: many; J: TRBJ1-6; D: TRBD1; DNA: TGTGCCAGCAGCCAATTGGGCACAGGGGATAATTCACCCCTCCACTTT; CDR3: CASSQLGTGDNSPLHF
length: 16; V: TRBV20-1; size: .; J: TRBJ2-1; D: .; DNA: TGCAGTGCTCCTACTTTTGGGGGTGGCTCCTACAATGAGCAGTTCTTC; CDR3: CSAPTFGGGSYNEQFF
length: 17; V: TRBV7-9; size: many; J: TRBJ1-2; D: .; DNA: TGTGCCAGCAGCCTCCCGGTCACGACAGTGACTAACTATGGCTACACCTTC; CDR3: CASSLPVTTVTNYGYTF
length: 15; V: TRBV5-1; size: few; J: TRBJ1-2; D: .; DNA: TGCGCCAGCAGCTTATCCAGGGACCTTAACTATGGCTACACCTTC; CDR3: CASSLSRDLNYGYTF
length: 15; V: TRBV20-1; size: many; J: TRBJ2-3; D: TRBD2; DNA: TGCAGTGCTGCCCAGACTAGCGGGAAGACAGATACGCAGTATTTT; CDR3: CSAAQTSGKTDTQYF
length: 15; V: TRBV7-2; size: .; J: TRBJ1-1; D: .; DNA: TGTGCCAGCAGCTTATGGGCAAGCATGAACACTGAAGCTTTCTTT; CDR3: CASSLWASMNTEAFF
length: 14; V: TRBV20-1; size: many; J: TRBJ2-1; D: TRBD2; DNA: TGCAGTGCTAGCCCTAGCGGGGGGTACAATGAGCAGTTCTTC; CDR3: CSASPSGGYNEQFF
length: 13; V: TRBV20-1; size: few; J: TRBJ1-1; D: .; DNA: TGCAGTGCTAACCCGGGGTGGATCACTGAAGCTTTCTTT; CDR3: CSANPGWITEAFF
length: 15; V: TRBV19; size: .; J: TRBJ2-1; D: TRBD2; DNA: TGTGCCAGTAGTATCCCGCGGGGGGTATACAATGAGCAGTTCTTC; CDR3: CASSIPRGVYNEQFF
length: 16; V: TRBV6-5; size: many; J: TRBJ2-7; D: TRBD1; DNA: TGTGCCAGCAGTCCTACCGGGACAGGGGTTTCCTACGAGCAGTACTTC; CDR3: CASSPTGTGVSYEQYF
length: 13; V: TRBV6-1; size: many; J: TRBJ1-2; D: .; DNA: TGTGCCAGCAGTGAAGGCTTTAACTATGGCTACACCTTC; CDR3: CASSEGFNYGYTF
length: 15; V: TRBV20-1; size: .; J: TRBJ2-5; D: .; DNA: TGCAGTGCTAGAGACAAGCCCGCGCATCCAGAGACCCAGTACTTC; CDR3: CSARDKPAHPETQYF
length: 13; V: TRBV20-1; size: many; J: TRBJ1-6; D: .; DNA: TGCAGTGCTAGAATACAGTATAATTCACCCCTCCACTTT; CDR3: CSARIQYNSPLHF
length: 15; V: TRBV5-1; size: .; J: TRBJ2-6; D: .; DNA: TGCGCCAGCAACTGGGACAACTCTGGGGCCAACGTCCTGACTTTC; CDR3: CASNWDNSGANVLTF
length: 13; V: TRBV11-2; size: many; J: TRBJ2-7; D: TRBD2; DNA: TGTGCCAGCAGCTTCGGACTAGCCGGGGAGCAGTACTTC; CDR3: CASSFGLAGEQYF
length: 15; V: TRBV3-1; size: many; J: TRBJ2-1; D: .; DNA: TGTGCCAGCAGCCAGCCGGGGGTGCTATACAGTGAGCAGTTCTTC; CDR3: CASSQPGVLYSEQFF
length: 16; V: TRBV6-5; size: .; J: TRBJ1-1; D: .; DNA: TGTGCCAGCTCCGTCCGACAGACCTCAACGAACACTGAAGCTTTCTTT; CDR3: CASSVRQTSTNTEAFF
length: 15; V: TRBV27; size: few; J: TRBJ2-3; D: TRBD2; DNA: TGTGCCAGCAGTTTATCGGGACTAGCGGGAAATACGCAGTATTTT; CDR3: CASSLSGLAGNTQYF
length: 15; V: TRBV5-1; size: many; J: TRBJ2-5; D: .; DNA: TGCGCCAGCAGCTTGAGTTCGGCCGTGCAAGAGACCCAGTACTTC; CDR3: CASSLSSAVQETQYF
length: 14; V: TRBV3-1; size: .; J: TRBJ2-2; D: .; DNA: TGTGCCAGCAGCCACGAGGGGATCACCGGGGAGCTGTTTTTT; CDR3: CASSHEGITGELFF
length: 13; V: TRBV27; size: few; J: TRBJ2-3; D: .; DNA: TGTGCCAGCAGGTCGGTGAGCACAGATACGCAGTATTTT; CDR3: CASRSVSTDTQYF
length: 15; V: TRBV12-3/TRBV12-4; size: once; J: TRBJ2-3; D: .; DNA: TGTGCCAGCAGTGTGGGCCCAGTGAGCGCAGATACGCAGTATTTT; CDR3: CASSVGPVSADTQYF
length: 17; V: TRBV6-1; size: few; J: TRBJ1-1; D: .; DNA: TGTGCCAGCAGCCCATCAGGGATAAGCTTAATGAACACTGAAGCTTTCTTT; CDR3: CASSPSGISLMNTEAFF
length: 14; V: TRBV6-2/TRBV6-3; size: many; J: TRBJ2-3; D: .; DNA: TGTGCCAGCAGTTACGGGTACCTCACAGATACGCAGTATTTT; CDR3: CASSYGYLTDTQYF
length: 17; V: TRBV4-1; size: many; J: TRBJ2-5; D: TRBD1; DNA: TGCGCCAGCAGCCAACTGAGGGGGACAGGGGTGAGTGAGACCCAGTACTTC; CDR3: CASSQLRGTGVSETQYF
length: 14; V: TRBV14; size: .; J: TRBJ1-1; D: TRBD1; DNA: TGTGCCAGCAGCCATCAGGGGGGGGGAACTGAAGCTTTCTTT; CDR3: CASSHQGGGTEAFF
length: 17; V: TRBV27; size: many; J: TRBJ1-2; D: TRBD1; DNA: TGTGCCAGCAGTTTAAAAGGCCCGGACAGGGCGTACTATGGCTACACCTTC; CDR3: CASSLKGPDRAYYGYTF
length: 14; V: TRBV3-1; size: .; J: TRBJ2-5; D: .; DNA: TGTGCCAGCAGCCAAGATGGCTGGCAAGAGACCCAGTACTTC; CDR3: CASSQDGWQETQYF
length: 14; V: TRBV5-1; size: few; J: TRBJ1-2; D: .; DNA: TGCGCCAGCAGTACCGCAGGGGACGCTAATGGCTACACCTTC; CDR3: CASSTAGDANGYTF
length: 16; V: TRBV5-1; size: many; J: TRBJ2-1; D: TRBD2; DNA: TGCGCCAGCAGAGTCCCCGGGGGGGGCCTTTACAATGAGCAGTTCTTC; CDR3: CASRVPGGGLYNEQFF
length: 12; V: TRBV6-2/TRBV6-3; size: many; J: TRBJ2-5; D: .; DNA: TGTGCCAGCAGTTCGCAGGACGAGACCCAGTACTTC; CDR3: CASSSQDETQYF
length: 17; V: TRBV5-1; size: many; J: TRBJ1-4; D: TRBD1; DNA: TGCGCCAGCAGCTCCAAGATGAACAGGGGTCAGAATGAAAAACTGTTTTTT; CDR3: CASSSKMNRGQNEKLFF
length: 16; V: TRBV7-2; size: many; J: TRBJ2-1; D: TRBD2; DNA: TGTGCCAGCAGCCCCCAGGGCGGGGGGGGCTACAATGAGCAGTTCTTC; CDR3: CASSPQGGGGYNEQFF
length: 12; V: TRBV6-1; size: few; J: TRBJ1-2; D: TRBD1; DNA: TGTGCCAGCAGTGAATGGACAGGGCAAGACACCTTC; CDR3: CASSEWTGQDTF
length: 13; V: TRBV20-1; size: .; J: TRBJ1-3; D: .; DNA: TGCAGTGCTAGAGATGCCGGACGAAACACCATATATTTT; CDR3: CSARDAGRNTIYF
length: 13; V: TRBV5-1; size: .; J: TRBJ1-2; D: .; DNA: TGCGCCGGCAGCATAGACATCAGATATGGCTACACCTTC; CDR3: CAGSIDIRYGYTF
length: 11; V: TRBV12-3/TRBV12-4; size: few; J: TRBJ2-7; D: .; DNA: TGTGCCGGCAGTTATAGCTACGAGCAGTACTTC; CDR3: CAGSYSYEQYF
length: 16; V: TRBV20-1; size: many; J: TRBJ2-3; D: TRBD2; DNA: TGCAGTGCTGGGGCGAGCGGGGGGACCGCAGGGGATACGCAGTATTTT; CDR3: CSAGASGGTAGDTQYF
length: 15; V: TRBV6-4; size: .; J: TRBJ2-3; D: TRBD2; DNA: TGTGCCAGCAAACGGCGGGAGGGCCCCACAGATACGCAGTATTTT; CDR3: CASKRREGPTDTQYF
length: 18; V: TRBV11-2; size: many; J: TRBJ2-6; D: .; DNA: TGTGCCAGCACGCCTGGGCAGGGCGTCCTCTCTGGGGCCAACGTCCTGACTTTC; CDR3: CASTPGQGVLSGANVLTF
length: 12; V: TRBV20-1; size: .; J: TRBJ2-7; D: TRBD2; DNA: TGCAGTGCTTGGACTAGCGGGAACGAGCAGTACTTC; CDR3: CSAWTSGNEQYF
length: 11; V: TRBV20-1; size: once; J: TRBJ1-2; D: .; DNA: TGCAGTGCTAGGGACCGCTATGGCTACACCTTC; CDR3: CSARDRYGYTF
length: 16; V: TRBV24-1; size: many; J: TRBJ2-1; D: TRBD2; DNA: TGTGCCACCAGTGATGCTAGCGGGGGGGTATTTAATGAGCAGTTCTTC; CDR3: CATSDASGGVFNEQFF